This T cell receptor (beta chain) derives from a study of metastatic and nonmetastatic thyroid tumors. Study at large: The study looked at repertoires side by side in blood and in tumor or nodule tissue from malignant and benign thyroid patients.

Nobody among the patients had been given any treatment before thyroid surgery. This clone was detected only a few times. What it binds is unknown. The junction shows a germline mismatch at one end, possibly a read error. Original data processing: CDR3 differences across clinicopathological groups were used to build a distant-metastasis classifier for papillary thyroid cancer. TCRdb reassembled clones from the PCR reads with MiXCR. None of the V and J calls come from the authors' own analysis; TCRdb made them. This repertoire shows fewer than 25,000 clones, 20% found once; its top ten account for around a quarter. Findings of the study overall: It was reported that TCR beta diversity was significantly higher in malignant thyroid tumors than benign nodules, in blood and tumor.

The CDR3 is 14 residues long. Sequencing input: blood. The clonotype comes from a female donor with papillary thyroid cancer or a benign thyroid nodule (not recorded which). Some clones in this sample may be carry-over from other donors' samples. This chain uses TRBV12-3 or TRBV12-4 with TRBJ2-3, with a weak D call TRBD2 (6 bases). The CDR3 is CANSLTSCTDTQYF. The CDR3 coding sequence is TGTGCCAACAGTTTAACTAGCTGCACAGATACGCAGTATTTT.